The clone carrying this T cell receptor beta chain has ten or more counts. The sample is drawn from a study of T cell repertoires in cytomegalovirus infection. The CDR3 is 18 residues long. Trimming took 1 base from V and 0 from J, leaving 13 bases between them. Each CDR3 protein gets one entry after TCRdb re-called the reads with MiXCR. The data show almost 550,000 distinct CDR3 sequences, approximately 16% seen once. The source is a human donor in good health (CMV status not recorded). Some clones in this sample may be carry-over from other donors' samples. V is TRBV12-3 or TRBV12-4 and J is TRBJ1-6; TRBD1 might be the D (6 bases). Material: CD8+ T cells from PBMCs. CDR3 residues: CASSLGWTASSYNSPLHF. The CDR3 DNA sequence: TGTGCCAGCAGTTTAGGTTGGACAGCCAGCTCCTATAATTCACCCCTCCACTTT.